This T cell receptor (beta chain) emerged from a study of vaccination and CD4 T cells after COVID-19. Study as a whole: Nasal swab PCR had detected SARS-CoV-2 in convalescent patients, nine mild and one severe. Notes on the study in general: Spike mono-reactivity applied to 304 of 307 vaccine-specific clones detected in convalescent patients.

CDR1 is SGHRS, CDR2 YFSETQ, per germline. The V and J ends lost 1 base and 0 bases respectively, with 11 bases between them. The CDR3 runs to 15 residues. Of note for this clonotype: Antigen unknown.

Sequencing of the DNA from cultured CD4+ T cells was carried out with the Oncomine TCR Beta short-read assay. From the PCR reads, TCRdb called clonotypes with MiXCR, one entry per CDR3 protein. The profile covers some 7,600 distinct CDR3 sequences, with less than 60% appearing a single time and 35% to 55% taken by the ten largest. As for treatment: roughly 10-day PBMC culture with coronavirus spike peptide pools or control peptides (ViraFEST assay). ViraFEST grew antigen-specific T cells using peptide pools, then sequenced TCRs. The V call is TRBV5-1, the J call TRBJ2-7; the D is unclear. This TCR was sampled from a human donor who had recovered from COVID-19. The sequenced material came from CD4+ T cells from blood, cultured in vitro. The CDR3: CASSLIVGSSYEQYF. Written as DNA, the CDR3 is TGCGCCAGCAGCTTGATTGTTGGCAGCTCCTACGAGCAGTACTTC.